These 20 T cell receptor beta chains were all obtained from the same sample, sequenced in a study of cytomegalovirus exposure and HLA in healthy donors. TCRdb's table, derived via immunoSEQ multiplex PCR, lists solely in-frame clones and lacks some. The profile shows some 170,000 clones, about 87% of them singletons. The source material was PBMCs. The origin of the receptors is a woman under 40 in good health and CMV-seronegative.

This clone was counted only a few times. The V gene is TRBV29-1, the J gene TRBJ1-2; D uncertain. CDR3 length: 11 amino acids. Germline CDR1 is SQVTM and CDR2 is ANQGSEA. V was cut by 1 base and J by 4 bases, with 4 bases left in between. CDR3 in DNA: TGCAGCGTTGAAGGTAGCTATGGCTACACCTTC. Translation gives CSVEGSYGYTF. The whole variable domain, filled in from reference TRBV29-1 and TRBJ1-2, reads SAVISQKPSRDICQRGTSLTIQCQVDSQVTMMFWYRQQPGQSLTLIATANQGSEATYESGFVIDKFPISRPNLTFSTLTVSNMSPEDSSIYLCSVEGSYGYTFGSGTRLTVV.

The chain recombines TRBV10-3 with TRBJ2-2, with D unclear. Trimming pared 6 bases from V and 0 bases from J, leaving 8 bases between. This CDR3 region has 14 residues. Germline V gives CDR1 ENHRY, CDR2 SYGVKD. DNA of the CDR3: TGTGCCATCAGGCGGCAGTCGAACACCGGGGAGCTGTTTTTT. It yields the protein CAIRRQSNTGELFF.

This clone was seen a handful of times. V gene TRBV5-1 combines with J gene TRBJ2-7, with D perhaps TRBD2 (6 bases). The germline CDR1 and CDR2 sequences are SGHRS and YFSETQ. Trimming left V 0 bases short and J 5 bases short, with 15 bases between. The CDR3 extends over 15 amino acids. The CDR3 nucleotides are TGCGCCAGCAGCTTGGAAAGCGCAGGGAGGAACGAGCAGTACTTC. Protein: CASSLESAGRNEQYF.

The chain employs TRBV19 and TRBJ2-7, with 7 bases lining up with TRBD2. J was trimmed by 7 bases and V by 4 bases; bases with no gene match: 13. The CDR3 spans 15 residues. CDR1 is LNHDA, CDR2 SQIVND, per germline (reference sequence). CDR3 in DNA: TGTGCCAGTAGTACCCTTAGCGGGCCATCTGGAGAGCAGTACTTC. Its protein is CASSTLSGPSGEQYF.

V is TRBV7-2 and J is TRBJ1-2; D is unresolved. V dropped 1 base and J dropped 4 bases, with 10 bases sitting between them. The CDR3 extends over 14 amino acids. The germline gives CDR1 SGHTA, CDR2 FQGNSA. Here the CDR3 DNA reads TGTGCCAGCAGCTTAGGTCCAGAAAGCTATGGCTACACCTTC. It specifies CASSLGPESYGYTF.

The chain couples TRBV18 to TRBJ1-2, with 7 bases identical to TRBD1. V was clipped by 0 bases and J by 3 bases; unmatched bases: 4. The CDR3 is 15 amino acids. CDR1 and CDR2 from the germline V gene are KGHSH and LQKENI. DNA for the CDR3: TGTGCCAGCTCACCACCCGGGACAGCCTACTATGGCTACACCTTC. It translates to CASSPPGTAYYGYTF.

CDR3 region: CASSPVVIGGQAPSGANVLTF. In DNA, the CDR3 is TGTGCCAGCTCACCTGTCGTAATAGGGGGACAGGCTCCCTCTGGGGCCAACGTCCTGACTTTC. V gene TRBV18 combines with J gene TRBJ2-6; 8 bases line up with TRBD1. The V segment lost 3 bases and the J segment 0 bases; nucleotides outside the gene matches: 16. The CDR3 is 21 amino acids. The germline V gene encodes CDR1 KGHSH and CDR2 LQKENI.

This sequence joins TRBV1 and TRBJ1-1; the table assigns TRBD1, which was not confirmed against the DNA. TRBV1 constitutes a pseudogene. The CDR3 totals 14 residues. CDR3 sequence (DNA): TGCACCATACCCCGGGAACAGGGGAACACTGAAGCTTTCTTT. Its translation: CTIPREQGNTEAFF.

CDR3 residues: CASSAGTSGGAHTGELFF. The DNA for the CDR3 is TGTGCCAGCAGTGCCGGGACTAGCGGGGGGGCCCATACCGGGGAGCTGTTTTTT. V usage is TRBV5-4 and J usage is TRBJ2-2, with TRBD2 matching over 16 bases. CDR1 and CDR2 from the germline V gene are SGHNT and YYREEE (reference sequence). The CDR3 is made up of 18 amino acids. Trimming took 5 bases from V and 5 from J; bases not matched to a gene: 9.

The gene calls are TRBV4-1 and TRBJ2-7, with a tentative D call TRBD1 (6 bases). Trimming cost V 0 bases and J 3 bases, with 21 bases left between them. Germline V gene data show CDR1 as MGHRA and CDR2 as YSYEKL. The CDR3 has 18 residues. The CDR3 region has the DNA TGCGCCAGCAGCCAAGATCAGGGGACGGACAGAGGGTACTACGAGCAGTACTTC. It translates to CASSQDQGTDRGYYEQYF.

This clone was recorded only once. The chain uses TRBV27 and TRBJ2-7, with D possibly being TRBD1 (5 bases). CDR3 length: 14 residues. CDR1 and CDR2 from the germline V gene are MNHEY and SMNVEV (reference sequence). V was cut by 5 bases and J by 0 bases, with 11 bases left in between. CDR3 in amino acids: CASSPTQGSYEQYF. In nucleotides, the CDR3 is TGTGCCAGCAGTCCTACTCAGGGCTCCTACGAGCAGTACTTC.

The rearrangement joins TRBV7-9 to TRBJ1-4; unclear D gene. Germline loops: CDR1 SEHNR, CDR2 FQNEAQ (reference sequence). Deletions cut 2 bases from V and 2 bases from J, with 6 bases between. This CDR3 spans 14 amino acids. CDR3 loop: CASSLSRTNEKLFF. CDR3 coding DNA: TGTGCCAGCAGCTTAAGCCGGACTAATGAAAAACTGTTTTTT.

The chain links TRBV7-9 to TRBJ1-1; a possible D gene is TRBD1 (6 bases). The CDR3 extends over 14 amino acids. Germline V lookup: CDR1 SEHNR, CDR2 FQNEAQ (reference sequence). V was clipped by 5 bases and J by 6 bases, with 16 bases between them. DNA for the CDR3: TGTGCCAGCAGCAAAGCCGGGGGGCGGCCTGAAGCTTTCTTT. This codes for CASSKAGGRPEAFF.

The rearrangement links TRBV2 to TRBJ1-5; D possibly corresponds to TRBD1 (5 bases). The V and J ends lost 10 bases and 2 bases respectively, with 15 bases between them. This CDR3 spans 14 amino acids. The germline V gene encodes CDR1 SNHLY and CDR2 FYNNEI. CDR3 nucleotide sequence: TGTGCCATCCAAACGGGGGGGGGCAATCAGCCCCAGCATTTT. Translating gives CAIQTGGGNQPQHF.

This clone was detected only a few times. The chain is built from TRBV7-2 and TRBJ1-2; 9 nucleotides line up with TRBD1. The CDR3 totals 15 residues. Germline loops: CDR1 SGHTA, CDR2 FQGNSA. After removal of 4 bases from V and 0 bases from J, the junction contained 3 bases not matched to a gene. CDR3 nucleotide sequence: TGTGCCAGCAGCTGGGGACAGGGACCTAACTATGGCTACACCTTC. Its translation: CASSWGQGPNYGYTF.

CDR3 coding DNA: TGTGCCAGCAGCTTCGACACTCTTTATGGCTACACCTTC. It yields the protein CASSFDTLYGYTF. This sequence joins TRBV7-2 and TRBJ1-2, with D uncertain. CDR3 length equals 13 residues. Germline V gene data show CDR1 as SGHTA and CDR2 as FQGNSA. Trimming stripped 3 bases from V and 5 bases from J, with 10 bases between.

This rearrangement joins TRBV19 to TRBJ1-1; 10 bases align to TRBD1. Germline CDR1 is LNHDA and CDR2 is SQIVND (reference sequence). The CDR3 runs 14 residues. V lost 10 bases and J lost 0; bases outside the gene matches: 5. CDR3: CAIRGQGMNTEAFF. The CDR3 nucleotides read TGTGCCATTAGGGGACAGGGGATGAACACTGAAGCTTTCTTT.

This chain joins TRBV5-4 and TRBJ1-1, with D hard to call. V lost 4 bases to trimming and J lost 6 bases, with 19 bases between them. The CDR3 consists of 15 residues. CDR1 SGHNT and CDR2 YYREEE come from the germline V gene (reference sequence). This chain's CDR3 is CASSDRARGSPEAFF. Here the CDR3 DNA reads TGTGCCAGCAGCGATCGGGCACGCGGGTCCCCTGAAGCTTTCTTT.

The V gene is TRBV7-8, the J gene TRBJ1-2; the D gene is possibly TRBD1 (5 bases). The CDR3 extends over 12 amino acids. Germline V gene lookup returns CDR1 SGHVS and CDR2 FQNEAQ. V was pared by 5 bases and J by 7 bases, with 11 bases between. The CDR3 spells CASSQFDSGYTF. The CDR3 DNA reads TGTGCCAGCAGCCAGTTTGACAGTGGCTACACCTTC.

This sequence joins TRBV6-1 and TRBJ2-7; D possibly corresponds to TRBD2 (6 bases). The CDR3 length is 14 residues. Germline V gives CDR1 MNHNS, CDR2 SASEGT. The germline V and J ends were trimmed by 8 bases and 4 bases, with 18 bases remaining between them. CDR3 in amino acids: CASGYPQGLYEQYF. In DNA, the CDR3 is TGTGCCAGCGGATACCCGCAGGGACTTTACGAGCAGTACTTC.